This is a list of T cell receptor beta chains from one sample in a study of T cell responses to AZD1222 COVID-19 vaccine. Generated by immunoSEQ multiplex PCR, the TCRdb table keeps only in-frame clones and is missing some. In the table there are some 110,000 clones, about 86% of which are singletons. Material: peripheral blood, obtained 28 days after the second AZD1222 dose. The receptor source for this set is an adult who received the AZD1222 COVID-19 vaccine. Both conserved end residues are part of each CDR3. Fields, in order: J gene, clone size, V gene, D gene, CDR3 length, CDR3 protein, CDR3 DNA. The D gene is left open where the match is weak. Some rows have no size entry. The others give once, few or many, or a class for an expanded clone.

j_call: TRBJ1-2
clone_size: NA
v_call: TRBV6-5
d_call: NA
cdr3_length: 15
cdr3_aa: CASSHRQGRSYGYTF
cdr3_nt: TGTGCCAGCAGTCACCGGCAGGGTAGATCCTATGGCTACACCTTC

j_call: TRBJ2-2
clone_size: few
v_call: TRBV5-4
d_call: TRBD1
cdr3_length: 15
cdr3_aa: CASSKGTVNTGELFF
cdr3_nt: TGTGCCAGCAGCAAGGGGACAGTTAACACCGGGGAGCTGTTTTTT

j_call: TRBJ2-2
clone_size: NA
v_call: TRBV7-3
d_call: NA
cdr3_length: 14
cdr3_aa: CASSADSYTGELFF
cdr3_nt: TGTGCCAGCAGCGCGGACAGTTACACCGGGGAGCTGTTTTTT

j_call: TRBJ1-2
clone_size: NA
v_call: TRBV3-1/TRBV3-2
d_call: NA
cdr3_length: 15
cdr3_aa: CASSEGGLTLGGYTF
cdr3_nt: TGTGCCAGCAGCGAAGGGGGACTGACTTTGGGAGGCTACACCTTC

j_call: TRBJ1-2
clone_size: NA
v_call: TRBV4-2
d_call: NA
cdr3_length: 15
cdr3_aa: CASSQGTGNNYGYTF
cdr3_nt: TGTGCCAGCAGCCAAGGTACAGGGAACAACTATGGCTACACCTTC

j_call: TRBJ2-2
clone_size: NA
v_call: TRBV27
d_call: NA
cdr3_length: 12
cdr3_aa: CASRDFTGELFF
cdr3_nt: TGTGCCAGCCGTGATTTCACCGGGGAGCTGTTTTTT

j_call: TRBJ2-7
clone_size: once
v_call: TRBV2
d_call: TRBD2
cdr3_length: 14
cdr3_aa: CASRGLAGAHVQNF
cdr3_nt: TGTGCCAGCAGGGGACTAGCGGGAGCCCACGTCCAGAACTTC

j_call: TRBJ2-2
clone_size: NA
v_call: TRBV28
d_call: NA
cdr3_length: 13
cdr3_aa: CASSRLDTGELFF
cdr3_nt: TGTGCCAGCAGCCGACTCGACACCGGGGAGCTGTTTTTT

j_call: TRBJ1-1
clone_size: NA
v_call: TRBV28
d_call: TRBD1
cdr3_length: 15
cdr3_aa: CASSGPRGMNTEAFF
cdr3_nt: TGTGCCAGCAGTGGACCCAGGGGGATGAACACTGAAGCTTTCTTT

j_call: TRBJ2-1
clone_size: once
v_call: TRBV11-2
d_call: NA
cdr3_length: 18
cdr3_aa: CASTSSGAGLSSYNEQFF
cdr3_nt: TGTGCCAGCACCTCCTCCGGGGCAGGCTTGAGCTCCTACAATGAGCAGTTCTTC

j_call: TRBJ2-7
clone_size: NA
v_call: TRBV6-5
d_call: NA
cdr3_length: 15
cdr3_aa: CASSYSTEPLGEQYF
cdr3_nt: TGTGCCAGCAGTTACTCGACAGAACCATTGGGGGAGCAGTACTTC

j_call: TRBJ2-3
clone_size: NA
v_call: TRBV7-2
d_call: TRBD2
cdr3_length: 16
cdr3_aa: CASSPGRAGEGDTQYF
cdr3_nt: TGTGCCAGCAGCCCCGGGAGGGCGGGGGAGGGAGATACGCAGTATTTT

j_call: TRBJ1-1
clone_size: NA
v_call: TRBV18
d_call: TRBD1
cdr3_length: 15
cdr3_aa: CASSPTRQGNTEAFF
cdr3_nt: TGTGCCAGCTCACCAACAAGACAGGGGAACACTGAAGCTTTCTTT

j_call: TRBJ2-3
clone_size: NA
v_call: TRBV12-3/TRBV12-4
d_call: TRBD2
cdr3_length: 12
cdr3_aa: CATGGATDTQYF
cdr3_nt: TGTGCCACCGGGGGGGCTACAGATACGCAGTATTTT

j_call: TRBJ2-2
clone_size: NA
v_call: TRBV9
d_call: TRBD2
cdr3_length: 19
cdr3_aa: CASSPLLAGGPLGTGELFF
cdr3_nt: TGTGCCAGCAGCCCCTTACTAGCGGGAGGGCCATTGGGGACCGGGGAGCTGTTTTTT

j_call: TRBJ2-3
clone_size: NA
v_call: TRBV7-6
d_call: NA
cdr3_length: 16
cdr3_aa: CASSFGSPGGTDTQYF
cdr3_nt: TGTGCCAGCAGCTTCGGTTCCCCAGGGGGGACAGATACGCAGTATTTT

j_call: TRBJ1-1
clone_size: NA
v_call: TRBV4-1
d_call: TRBD1
cdr3_length: 16
cdr3_aa: CASSPPQGALDTEAFF
cdr3_nt: TGCGCCAGCAGCCCACCACAGGGGGCTCTGGACACTGAAGCTTTCTTT

j_call: TRBJ2-2
clone_size: NA
v_call: TRBV3-1/TRBV3-2
d_call: TRBD2
cdr3_length: 14
cdr3_aa: CASSQAGGDGELFF
cdr3_nt: TGTGCCAGCAGCCAAGCGGGGGGTGACGGGGAGCTGTTTTTT

j_call: TRBJ2-2
clone_size: NA
v_call: TRBV18
d_call: NA
cdr3_length: 15
cdr3_aa: CASSPANSGTGELFF
cdr3_nt: TGTGCCAGCTCACCTGCCAATAGCGGAACCGGGGAGCTGTTTTTT

j_call: TRBJ1-2
clone_size: once
v_call: TRBV5-6
d_call: TRBD1
cdr3_length: 16
cdr3_aa: CASSLYDRAPQYGYTF
cdr3_nt: TGTGCCAGCAGCTTATACGACAGGGCTCCCCAATATGGCTACACCTTC

j_call: TRBJ1-2
clone_size: NA
v_call: TRBV7-3
d_call: TRBD1
cdr3_length: 13
cdr3_aa: CASSLPGGYGYTF
cdr3_nt: TGTGCCAGCAGCTTACCAGGGGGCTATGGCTACACCTTC

j_call: TRBJ2-5
clone_size: NA
v_call: TRBV14
d_call: NA
cdr3_length: 12
cdr3_aa: CASSQGSLTQYF
cdr3_nt: TGTGCCAGCAGCCAAGGCAGCCTCACCCAGTACTTC